Included here is one T cell receptor beta chain sequence, with context. Its antigen is unidentified. TCRdb reworked the 5' RACE reads into one entry per CDR3 protein, no DNA. The ten top clones account for around 0.37%, within a sample of roughly 280,000 distinct CDR3 sequences. This CDR3 spans 16 amino acids. The data derive from a study of T cells expressing NK-cell markers. Across the study: Sorted CD3+CD56+NKG2C+, CD3+CD56+NKG2C- and CD3+CD56-NKG2C+ T cells provided the TCR beta repertoires. Eight donors were sequenced, seven testing HCMV-seropositive and one testing seronegative.

Study-level findings and limits: The same clonotypes also predominated in the CD3+CD56-NKG2C+ fraction of a few donors. Of CD8+ T cells, roughly 1.0-7.0% belonged to dominant NKG2C+ clonotypes in five to seven donors.

The chain links TRBV12-3 or TRBV12-4 to TRBJ1-5; TCRdb returns TRBD1, unconfirmable since there is no DNA. The sequenced material came from blood T cells: a sorted CD56 or NKG2C T cell subset, CD4+ or CD8+ T cells, or bulk PBMC T cells (not recorded which). The origin of this receptor is a man between 18 and 35 years old in good health. This chain's CDR3 is CASSFDRAHVNQPQHF.